Listed here is a single T cell receptor beta chain. The germline V gene encodes CDR1 MNHEY and CDR2 SVGEGT. The CDR3 contains 15 residues. J gave up 7 bases and V 6 bases, and 6 bases lay outside the gene matches. For the second PCR, which ran for about 6 to 11 cycles, a sample-barcoded 5' primer and a J-beta primer mix were used. MiXCR, applied by TCRdb to the 5' RACE reads, yields one record per CDR3 protein. The table has 650,000 to 800,000 distinct CDR3 sequences, around 43% seen once. This entry is derived from a study of blood T cells in healthy people across ages. V usage is TRBV6-2 or TRBV6-3 and J usage is TRBJ2-3; the match to TRBD2 covers 14 bases. The sample taken for sequencing was blood. This sequence originates from a man in his sixties in good health. CDR3 loop: CASRRTSGGSHTQYF. CDR3 sequence (DNA): TGTGCCAGCAGGCGGACTAGCGGGGGGTCCCATACGCAGTATTTT.